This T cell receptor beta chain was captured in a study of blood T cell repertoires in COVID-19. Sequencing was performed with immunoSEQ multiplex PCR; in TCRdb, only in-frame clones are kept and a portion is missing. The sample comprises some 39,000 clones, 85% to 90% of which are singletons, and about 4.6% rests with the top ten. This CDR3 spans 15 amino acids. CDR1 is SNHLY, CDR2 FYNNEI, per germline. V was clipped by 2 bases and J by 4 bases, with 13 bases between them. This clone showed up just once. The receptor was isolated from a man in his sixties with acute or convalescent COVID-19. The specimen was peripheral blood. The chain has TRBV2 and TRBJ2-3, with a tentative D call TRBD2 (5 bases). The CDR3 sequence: CASSEFSPRADTQYF. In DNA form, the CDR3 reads TGTGCCAGCAGTGAATTTTCCCCGAGGGCAGATACGCAGTATTTT.